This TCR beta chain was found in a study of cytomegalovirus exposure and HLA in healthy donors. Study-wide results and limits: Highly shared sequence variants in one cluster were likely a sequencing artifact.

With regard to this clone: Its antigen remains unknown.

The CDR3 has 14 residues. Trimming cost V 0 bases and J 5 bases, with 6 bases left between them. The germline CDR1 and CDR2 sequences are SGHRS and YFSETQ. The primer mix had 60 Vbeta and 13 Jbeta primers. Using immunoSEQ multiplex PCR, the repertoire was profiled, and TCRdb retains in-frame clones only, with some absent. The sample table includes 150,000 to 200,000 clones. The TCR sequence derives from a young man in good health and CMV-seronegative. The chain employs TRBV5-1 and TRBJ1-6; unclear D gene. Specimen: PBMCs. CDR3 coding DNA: TGCGCCAGCAGCTTGGTTCAGAATAATTCACCCCTCCACTTT. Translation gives CASSLVQNNSPLHF.